The source of this TCR beta chain is a study of T cell responses to AZD1222 COVID-19 vaccine. The data were produced by immunoSEQ multiplex PCR, yet TCRdb's version contains in-frame clones alone and is incomplete. The sample lists 200,000 or so clones; 94% were seen once. Study-level results: Spike was spanned by vaccine-associated CD4 TCRs, which were dominant at 160-218 and 743-854. Only five or six individuals given AZD1222 were seropositive at baseline. The donors showed a predominance of white British ancestry and of females, with possible underestimation of clonal diversity. Sampling that yielded the repertoires occurred only after the peak T cell response.

Germline trimming cut 5 bases from V and 9 bases from J; bases unmatched to any gene: 12. This CDR3 region has 16 residues. Germline V gene data show CDR1 as SGHVS and CDR2 as FQNEAQ. A remark on this clone: Its matching antigen is unknown.

This clonotype was obtained from an adult in good health. The chain uses TRBV7-8 and TRBJ2-1; 11 bases are shared with TRBD1. This material consisted of peripheral blood, taken on day 0 of AZD1222 vaccination. Here the CDR3 reads CASSPGQGALGGEQFF. DNA for the CDR3: TGTGCCAGCAGCCCCGGACAGGGGGCCTTGGGCGGTGAGCAGTTCTTC.